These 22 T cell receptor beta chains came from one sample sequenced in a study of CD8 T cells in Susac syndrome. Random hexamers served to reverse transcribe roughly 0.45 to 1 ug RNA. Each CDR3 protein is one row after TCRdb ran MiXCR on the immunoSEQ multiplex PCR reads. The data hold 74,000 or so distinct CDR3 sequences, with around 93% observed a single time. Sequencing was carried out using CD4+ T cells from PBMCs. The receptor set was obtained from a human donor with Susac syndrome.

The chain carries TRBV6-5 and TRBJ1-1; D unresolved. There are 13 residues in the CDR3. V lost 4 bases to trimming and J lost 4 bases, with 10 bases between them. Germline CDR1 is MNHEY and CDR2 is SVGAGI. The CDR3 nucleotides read TGTGCCAGCAGTTTCCGGGAGGGCACTGAAGCTTTCTTT. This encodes CASSFREGTEAFF.

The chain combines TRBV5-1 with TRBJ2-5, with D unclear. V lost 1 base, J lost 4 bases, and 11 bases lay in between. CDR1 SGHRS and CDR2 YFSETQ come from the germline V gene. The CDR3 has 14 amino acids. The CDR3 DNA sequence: TGCGCCAGCAGCTTGATGGGGATGGGAGAGACCCAGTACTTC. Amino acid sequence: CASSLMGMGETQYF.

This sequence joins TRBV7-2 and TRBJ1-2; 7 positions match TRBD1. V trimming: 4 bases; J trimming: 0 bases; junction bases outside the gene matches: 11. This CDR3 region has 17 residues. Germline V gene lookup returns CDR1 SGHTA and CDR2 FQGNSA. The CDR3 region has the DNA TGTGCCAGCAGCTCAACCCCCCTCACAGGGGCTAACTATGGCTACACCTTC. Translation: CASSSTPLTGANYGYTF.

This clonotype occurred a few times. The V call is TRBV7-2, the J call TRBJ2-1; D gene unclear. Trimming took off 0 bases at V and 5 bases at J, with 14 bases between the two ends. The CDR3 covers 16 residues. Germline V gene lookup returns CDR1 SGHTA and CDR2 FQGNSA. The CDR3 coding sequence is TGTGCCAGCAGCTTAGCCAGGAATTACGCCAACAATGAGCAGTTCTTC. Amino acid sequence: CASSLARNYANNEQFF.

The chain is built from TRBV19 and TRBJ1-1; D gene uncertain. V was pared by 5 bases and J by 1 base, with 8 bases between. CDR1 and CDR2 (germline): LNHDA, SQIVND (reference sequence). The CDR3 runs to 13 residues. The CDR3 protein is CASSRGGNTEAFF. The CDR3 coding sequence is TGTGCCAGTAGTCGGGGTGGGAACACTGAAGCTTTCTTT.

CDR3: CKGLSKITDTQYF. The CDR3 region has the DNA TGCAAGGGACTTTCAAAGATCACAGATACGCAGTATTTT. The V and J genes are TRBV20-1 and TRBJ2-3, with D possibly being TRBD2 (6 bases). CDR1 DFQATT and CDR2 SNEGSKA come from the germline V gene (reference sequence). The CDR3 is 13 amino acids.

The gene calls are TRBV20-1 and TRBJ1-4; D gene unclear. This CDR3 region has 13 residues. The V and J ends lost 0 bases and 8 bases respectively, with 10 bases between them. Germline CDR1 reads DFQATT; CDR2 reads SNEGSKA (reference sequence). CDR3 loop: CSARENIDEKLFF. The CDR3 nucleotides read TGCAGTGCTAGAGAGAACATCGACGAAAAACTGTTTTTT.

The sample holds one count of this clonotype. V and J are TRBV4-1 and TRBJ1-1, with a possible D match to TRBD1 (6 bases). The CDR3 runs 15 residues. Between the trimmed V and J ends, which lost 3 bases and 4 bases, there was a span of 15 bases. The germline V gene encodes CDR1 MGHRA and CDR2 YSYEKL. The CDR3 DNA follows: TGCGCCAGCAGCCACCCGGTACAGGGATCCACTGAAGCTTTCTTT. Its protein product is CASSHPVQGSTEAFF.

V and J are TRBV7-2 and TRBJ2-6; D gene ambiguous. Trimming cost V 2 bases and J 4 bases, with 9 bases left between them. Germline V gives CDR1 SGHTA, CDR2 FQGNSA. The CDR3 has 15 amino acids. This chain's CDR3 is CASSLSRSGANVLTF. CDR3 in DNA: TGTGCCAGCAGCTTATCTCGATCGGGGGCCAACGTCCTGACTTTC.

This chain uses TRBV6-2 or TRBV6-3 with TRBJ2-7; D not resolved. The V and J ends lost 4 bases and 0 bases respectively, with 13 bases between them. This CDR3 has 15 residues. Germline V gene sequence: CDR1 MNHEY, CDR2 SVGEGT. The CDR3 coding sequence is TGTGCCAGCAGTTCCGGCCTTACCCGCTCCTACGAGCAGTACTTC. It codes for CASSSGLTRSYEQYF.

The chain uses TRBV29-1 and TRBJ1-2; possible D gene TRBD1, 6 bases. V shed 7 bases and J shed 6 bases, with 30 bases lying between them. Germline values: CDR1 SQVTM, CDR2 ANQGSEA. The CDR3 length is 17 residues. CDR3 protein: CSAGVVKYRAGSDGYTF. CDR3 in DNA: TGCAGCGCCGGGGTGGTTAAGTACAGGGCAGGTTCGGATGGCTACACCTTC. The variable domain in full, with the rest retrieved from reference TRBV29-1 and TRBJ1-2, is SAVISQKPSRDICQRGTSLTIQCQVDSQVTMMFWYRQQPGQSLTLIATANQGSEATYESGFVIDKFPISRPNLTFSTLTVSNMSPEDSSIYLCSAGVVKYRAGSDGYTFGSGTRLTVV.

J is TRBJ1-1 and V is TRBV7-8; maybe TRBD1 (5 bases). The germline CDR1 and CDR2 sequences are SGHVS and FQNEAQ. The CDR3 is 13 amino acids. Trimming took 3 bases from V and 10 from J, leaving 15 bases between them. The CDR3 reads CASSLGGTPRAFF. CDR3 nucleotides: TGTGCCAGCAGCTTGGGTGGGACCCCTAGAGCTTTCTTT.

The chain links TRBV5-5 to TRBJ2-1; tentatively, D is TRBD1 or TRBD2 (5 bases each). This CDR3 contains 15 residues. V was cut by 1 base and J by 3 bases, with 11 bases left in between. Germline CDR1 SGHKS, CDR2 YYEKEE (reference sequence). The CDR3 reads CASSLWGNNYNEQFF. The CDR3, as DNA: TGTGCCAGCAGCTTGTGGGGGAACAACTACAATGAGCAGTTCTTC. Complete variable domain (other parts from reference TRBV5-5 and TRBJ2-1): DAGVTQSPTHLIKTRGQQVTLRCSPISGHKSVSWYQQVLGQGPQFIFQYYEKEERGRGNFPDRFSARQFPNYSSELNVNALLLGDSALYLCASSLWGNNYNEQFFGPGTRLTVL.

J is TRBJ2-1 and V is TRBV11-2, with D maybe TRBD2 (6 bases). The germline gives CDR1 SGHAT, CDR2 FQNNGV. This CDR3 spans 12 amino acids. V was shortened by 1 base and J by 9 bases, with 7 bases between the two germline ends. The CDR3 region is CASSLVAVEQFF. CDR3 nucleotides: TGTGCCAGCAGCTTAGTAGCGGTTGAGCAGTTCTTC.

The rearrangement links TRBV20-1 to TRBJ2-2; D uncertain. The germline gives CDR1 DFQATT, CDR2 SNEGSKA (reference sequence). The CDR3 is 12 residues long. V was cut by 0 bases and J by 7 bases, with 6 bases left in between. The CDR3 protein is CSARDQGGELFF. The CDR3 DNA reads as TGCAGTGCTAGAGATCAAGGCGGGGAGCTGTTTTTT.

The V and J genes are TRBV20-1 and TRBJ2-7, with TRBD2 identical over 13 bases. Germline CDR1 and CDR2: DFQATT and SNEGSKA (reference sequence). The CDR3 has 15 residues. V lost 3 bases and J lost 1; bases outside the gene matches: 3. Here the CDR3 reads CSASRLAGGSYEQYF. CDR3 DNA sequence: TGCAGTGCTAGTAGACTAGCGGGAGGATCCTACGAGCAGTACTTC.

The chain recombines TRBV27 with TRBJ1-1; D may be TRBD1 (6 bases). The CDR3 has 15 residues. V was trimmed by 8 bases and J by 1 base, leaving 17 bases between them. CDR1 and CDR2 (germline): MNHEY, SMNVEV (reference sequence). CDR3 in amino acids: CASRGRGTPNTEAFF. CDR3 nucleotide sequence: TGTGCCAGCCGTGGGAGGGGGACACCGAACACTGAAGCTTTCTTT.

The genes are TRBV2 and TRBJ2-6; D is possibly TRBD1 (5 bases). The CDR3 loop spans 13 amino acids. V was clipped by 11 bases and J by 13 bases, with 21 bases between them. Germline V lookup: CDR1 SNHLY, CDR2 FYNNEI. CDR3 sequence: CAGAPRAPRVLTF. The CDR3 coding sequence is TGTGCCGGTGCCCCCAGGGCCCCACGAGTCCTGACTTTC.

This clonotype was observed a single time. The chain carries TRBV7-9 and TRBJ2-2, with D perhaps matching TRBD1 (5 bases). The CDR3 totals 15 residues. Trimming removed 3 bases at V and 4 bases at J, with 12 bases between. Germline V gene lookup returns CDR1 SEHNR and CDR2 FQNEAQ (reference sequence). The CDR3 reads CASSLTVSFTGELFF. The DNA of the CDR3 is TGTGCCAGCAGCTTGACAGTTTCGTTCACCGGGGAGCTGTTTTTT.

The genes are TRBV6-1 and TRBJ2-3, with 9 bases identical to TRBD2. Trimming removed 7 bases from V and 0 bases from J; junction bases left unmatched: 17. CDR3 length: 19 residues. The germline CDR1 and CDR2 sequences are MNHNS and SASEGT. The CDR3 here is CASIKRRASGTGSTDTQYF. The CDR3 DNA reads TGTGCCAGCATCAAAAGGCGGGCTAGCGGGACCGGTAGCACAGATACGCAGTATTTT.

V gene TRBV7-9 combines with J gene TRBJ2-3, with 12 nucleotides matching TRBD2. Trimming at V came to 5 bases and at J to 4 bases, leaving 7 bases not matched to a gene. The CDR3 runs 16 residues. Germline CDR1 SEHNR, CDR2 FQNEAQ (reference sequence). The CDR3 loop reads CASSTRLAGVSDTQYF. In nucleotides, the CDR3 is TGTGCCAGCAGCACACGACTAGCGGGAGTCTCAGATACGCAGTATTTT.

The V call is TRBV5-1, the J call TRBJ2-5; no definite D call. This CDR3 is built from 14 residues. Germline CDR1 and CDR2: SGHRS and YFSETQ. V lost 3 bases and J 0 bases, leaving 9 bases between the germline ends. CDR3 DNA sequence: TGCGCCAGCAGCTACCAGACGGACCAAGAGACCCAGTACTTC. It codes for CASSYQTDQETQYF.